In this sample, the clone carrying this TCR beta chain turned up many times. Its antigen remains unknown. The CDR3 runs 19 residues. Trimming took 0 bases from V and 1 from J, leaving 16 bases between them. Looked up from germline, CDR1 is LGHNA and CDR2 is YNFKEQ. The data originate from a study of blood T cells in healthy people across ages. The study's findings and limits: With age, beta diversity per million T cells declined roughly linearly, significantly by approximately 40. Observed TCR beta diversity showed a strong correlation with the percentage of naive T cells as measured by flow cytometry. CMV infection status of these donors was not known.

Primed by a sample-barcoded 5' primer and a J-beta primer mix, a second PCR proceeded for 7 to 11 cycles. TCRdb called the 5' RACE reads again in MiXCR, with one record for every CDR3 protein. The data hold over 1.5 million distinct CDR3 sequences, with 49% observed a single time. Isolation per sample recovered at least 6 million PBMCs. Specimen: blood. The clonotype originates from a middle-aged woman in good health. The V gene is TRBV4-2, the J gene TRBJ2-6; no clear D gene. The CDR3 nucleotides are TGTGCCAGCAGCCAAGATGGCAGATCATCTAATTCTGGGGCCAACGTCCTGACTTTC. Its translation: CASSQDGRSSNSGANVLTF.